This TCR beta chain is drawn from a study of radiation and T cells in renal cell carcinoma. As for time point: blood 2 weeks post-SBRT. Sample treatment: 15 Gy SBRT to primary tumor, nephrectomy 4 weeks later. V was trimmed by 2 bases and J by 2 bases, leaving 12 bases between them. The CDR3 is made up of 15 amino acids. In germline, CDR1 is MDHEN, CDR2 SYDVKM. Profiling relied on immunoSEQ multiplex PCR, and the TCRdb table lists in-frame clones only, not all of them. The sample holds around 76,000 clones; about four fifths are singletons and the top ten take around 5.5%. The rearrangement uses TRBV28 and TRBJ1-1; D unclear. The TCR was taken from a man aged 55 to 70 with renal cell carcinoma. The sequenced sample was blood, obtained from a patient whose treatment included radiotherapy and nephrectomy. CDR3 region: CASSLHRGGNTEAFF. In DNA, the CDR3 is TGTGCCAGCAGTTTACATCGGGGAGGAAACACTGAAGCTTTCTTT.